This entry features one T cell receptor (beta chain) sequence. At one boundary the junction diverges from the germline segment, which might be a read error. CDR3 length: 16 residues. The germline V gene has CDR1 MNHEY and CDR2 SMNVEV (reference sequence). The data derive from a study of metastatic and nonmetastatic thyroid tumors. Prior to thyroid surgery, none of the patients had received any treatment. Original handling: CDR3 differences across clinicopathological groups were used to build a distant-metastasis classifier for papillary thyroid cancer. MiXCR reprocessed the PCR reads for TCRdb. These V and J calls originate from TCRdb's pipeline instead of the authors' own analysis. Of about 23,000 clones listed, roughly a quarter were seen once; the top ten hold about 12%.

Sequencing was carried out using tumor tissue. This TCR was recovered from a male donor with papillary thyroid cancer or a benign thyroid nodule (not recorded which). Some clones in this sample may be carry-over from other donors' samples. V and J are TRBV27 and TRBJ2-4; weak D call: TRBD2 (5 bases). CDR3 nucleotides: TGTGCCAGCAGTCGACATGATACCCTAGCCACAAACATTCAGTACTTC. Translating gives CASSRHDTLATNIQYF.